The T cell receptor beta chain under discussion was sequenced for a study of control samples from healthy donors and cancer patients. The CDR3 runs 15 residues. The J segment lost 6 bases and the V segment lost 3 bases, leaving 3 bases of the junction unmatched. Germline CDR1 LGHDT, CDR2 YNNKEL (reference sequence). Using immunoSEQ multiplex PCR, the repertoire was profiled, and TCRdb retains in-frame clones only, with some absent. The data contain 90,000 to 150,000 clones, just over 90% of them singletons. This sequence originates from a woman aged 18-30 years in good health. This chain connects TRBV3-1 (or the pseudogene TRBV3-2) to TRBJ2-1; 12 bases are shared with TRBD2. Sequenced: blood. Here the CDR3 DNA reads TGTGCCAGCAGCCACCTAGCGGGGGGGGCCAATGAGCAGTTCTTC. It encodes CASSHLAGGANEQFF.